This T cell receptor beta chain was identified during a study of control samples from healthy donors and cancer patients. V was clipped by 2 bases and J by 8 bases; unmatched bases: 2. The CDR3 length is 14 residues. In germline, CDR1 is MNHEY, CDR2 SMNVEV (reference sequence). Clones were sequenced by immunoSEQ multiplex PCR, and TCRdb holds only the in-frame ones, with some missing. This sample yields around 110,000 clones, of which 75% to 90% are seen a single time; less than 1.5% belongs to the top ten. The sequence was collected from a woman in her forties or fifties with colorectal cancer. What was sequenced was PBMCs. The rearrangement links TRBV27 to TRBJ2-1; TRBD2 aligns across 11 bases. The DNA of the CDR3 is TGTGCCAGCAGTTTAATAGCGGGAGGGGATGAGCAGTTCTTC. Translation: CASSLIAGGDEQFF.